This paragraph reports one T cell receptor (beta chain). The sample belongs to a study of long-term antiretroviral therapy in people with HIV. Background on the study: Samples collected earliest predate the 2015 immediate-ART recommendation by about a decade.

The CDR3 is 16 residues long. J lost 8 bases, V lost 2 bases, and 11 bases had no gene match. Germline-derived CDR1 and CDR2 are MNHEY and SVGAGI. Sampling of each donor yielded at least one pre-ART PBMC sample and at least two post-ART PBMC samples. Survey-level immunoSEQ v3.0 assays were run. Target depth was roughly 40,000-50,000 T-cell genomes per sample. Using immunoSEQ multiplex PCR, the repertoire was profiled, and TCRdb retains in-frame clones only, with some absent. The sample consists of 32,000 or so clones, approximately 85% of them appearing once. This sequence was found in a man aged 18 to 30 with HIV. Sequences were derived from unsorted PBMCs, sampled 3.3 years after starting antiretroviral therapy. The rearrangement uses TRBV6-5 and TRBJ1-4, with TRBD1 matching over 7 bases. The CDR3 protein is CASSYSLSGTVEKLFF. The CDR3 DNA sequence: TGTGCCAGCAGTTACAGTCTCTCCGGGACAGTAGAAAAACTGTTTTTT.